Listed here are 5 T cell receptor beta chains from one sample, sequenced in a study of blood T cell repertoires in COVID-19. This table comes from immunoSEQ multiplex PCR, and its TCRdb copy is limited to in-frame clones, with some not included. Among about 180,000 clones listed, roughly 88% were seen once. The specimen sequenced was peripheral blood. These receptors all stem from a man older than 75 with COVID-19, enrolled during active disease.

The chain recombines TRBV18 with TRBJ2-7, with a tentative D call TRBD1 (5 bases). The CDR3 is 17 residues long. Between the trimmed V and J ends, which lost 4 bases and 1 base, there was a span of 20 bases. Germline V gives CDR1 KGHSH, CDR2 LQKENI. CDR3 region: CASSRSTSRQGSYEQYF. For the CDR3, the DNA is TGTGCCAGCTCACGATCGACCAGTCGGCAGGGATCCTACGAGCAGTACTTC.

The chain is built from TRBV18 and TRBJ2-7; weak D call: TRBD1 (5 bases). This CDR3 contains 16 residues. The V end was cut by 3 bases, the J end by 3 bases, with 18 bases between. Per germline, CDR1 KGHSH and CDR2 LQKENI. CDR3 nucleotide sequence: TGTGCCAGCTCACCTCCGAATGCAGGGAACGTCTACGAGCAGTACTTC. Encoded protein: CASSPPNAGNVYEQYF.

The rearrangement links TRBV10-3 to TRBJ1-1; 7 bases line up with TRBD1. The germline CDR1 and CDR2 sequences are ENHRY and SYGVKD. V lost 3 bases, J lost 4 bases, and 14 bases stayed unmatched. This CDR3 comprises 17 residues. CDR3: CAISDPLRQGGGTEAFF. CDR3 in DNA: TGTGCCATCAGTGATCCCCTTAGACAGGGAGGAGGCACTGAAGCTTTCTTT.

The chain couples TRBV7-9 to TRBJ2-7, with D perhaps TRBD2 (6 bases). V gave up 0 bases and J gave up 2 bases, with 14 bases separating them. The CDR3 consists of 16 residues. Germline V CDR1 and CDR2: SEHNR, FQNEAQ (reference sequence). CDR3 sequence: CASSLARGSGAYEQYF. The CDR3 region has the DNA TGTGCCAGCAGCTTAGCGCGGGGTAGCGGCGCCTACGAGCAGTACTTC. Supplemented by reference TRBV7-9 and TRBJ2-7, the full variable domain reads DTGVSQNPRHKITKRGQNVTFRCDPISEHNRLYWYRQTLGQGPEFLTYFQNEAQLEKSRLLSDRFSAERPKGSFSTLEIQRTEQGDSAMYLCASSLARGSGAYEQYFGPGTRLTVT.

The CDR3 region has the DNA TGTGCCAGCAGCTTCCGACTAGCGGGGGTCTACGAGCAGTACTTC. Protein product: CASSFRLAGVYEQYF. This chain uses TRBV7-8 with TRBJ2-7; 12 bases agree with TRBD2. The CDR3 is made up of 15 amino acids. Trimming cost V 3 bases and J 3 bases; bases outside gene matches: 3. CDR1 SGHVS and CDR2 FQNEAQ come from the germline V gene.